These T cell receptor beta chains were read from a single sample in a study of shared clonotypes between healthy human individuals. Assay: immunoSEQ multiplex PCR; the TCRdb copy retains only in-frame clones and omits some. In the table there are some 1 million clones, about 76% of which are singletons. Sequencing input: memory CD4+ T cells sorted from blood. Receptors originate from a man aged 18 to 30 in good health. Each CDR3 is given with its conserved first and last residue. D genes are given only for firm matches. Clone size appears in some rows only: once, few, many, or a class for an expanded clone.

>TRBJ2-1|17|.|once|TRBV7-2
CASSLRARGASYNEQFF
TGTGCCAGCAGCTTGCGGGCCCGGGGGGCCTCCTACAATGAGCAGTTCTTC
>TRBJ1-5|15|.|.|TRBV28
CASSFGSFMNQPQHF
TGTGCCAGCAGTTTTGGATCCTTTATGAATCAGCCCCAGCATTTT
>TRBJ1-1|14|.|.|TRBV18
CASSPGGGNTEAFF
TGTGCCAGCTCACCAGGCGGGGGGAACACTGAAGCTTTCTTT
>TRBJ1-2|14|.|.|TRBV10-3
CATSMGGPNYGYTF
TGTGCCACCTCCATGGGGGGTCCCAACTATGGCTACACCTTC
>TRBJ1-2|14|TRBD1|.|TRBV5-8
CASSSGQTNYGYTF
TGTGCCAGCAGCTCGGGACAGACTAACTATGGCTACACCTTC
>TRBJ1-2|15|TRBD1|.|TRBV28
CASSSAGTGDYGYTF
TGTGCCAGCAGTTCGGCCGGGACAGGGGACTATGGCTACACCTTC
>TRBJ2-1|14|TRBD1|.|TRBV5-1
CASSTGQGTTEQFF
TGCGCCAGCAGCACCGGACAGGGAACGACTGAGCAGTTCTTC
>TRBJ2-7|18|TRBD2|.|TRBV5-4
CASSPGLAGGSSTYEQYF
TGTGCCAGCAGCCCGGGACTAGCGGGTGGGAGCTCCACCTACGAGCAGTACTTC
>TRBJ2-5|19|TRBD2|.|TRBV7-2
CASSLGRGWIGGRKETQYF
TGTGCCAGCAGCTTAGGCCGGGGGTGGATTGGCGGGAGAAAAGAGACCCAGTACTTC
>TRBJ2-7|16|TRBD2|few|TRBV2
CASTLLAGAIPGEQYF
TGTGCCAGCACCTTACTAGCGGGGGCCATCCCCGGCGAGCAGTACTTC
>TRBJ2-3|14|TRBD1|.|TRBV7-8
CASSPQGATDTQYF
TGTGCCAGCAGCCCACAGGGGGCCACAGATACGCAGTATTTT
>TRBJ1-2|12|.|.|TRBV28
CASSERASGYTF
TGTGCCAGCTCCGAGCGGGCGTCTGGCTACACCTTC
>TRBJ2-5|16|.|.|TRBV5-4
CASSSTRLTKKETQYF
TGTGCCAGCAGCTCCACCCGACTAACCAAAAAAGAGACCCAGTACTTC
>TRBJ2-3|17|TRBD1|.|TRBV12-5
CASGSRDRGGSGDTQYF
TGTGCTAGTGGCTCCCGGGACAGGGGTGGATCGGGAGATACGCAGTATTTT
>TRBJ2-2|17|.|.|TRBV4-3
CASSHLGTGRNTGELFF
TGCGCCAGCAGCCACCTCGGGACGGGAAGGAACACCGGGGAGCTGTTTTTT
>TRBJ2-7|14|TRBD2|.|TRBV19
CASSAVGGAYEQYF
TGTGCCAGTAGTGCCGTGGGGGGGGCCTACGAGCAGTACTTC
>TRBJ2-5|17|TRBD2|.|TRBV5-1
CASSVRWASGGQETQYF
TGCGCCAGCAGCGTACGATGGGCTAGCGGGGGTCAAGAGACCCAGTACTTC
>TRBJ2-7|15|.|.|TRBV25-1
CASSAPRANGYEQYF
TGTGCCAGCAGTGCTCCTAGAGCCAACGGTTACGAGCAGTACTTC
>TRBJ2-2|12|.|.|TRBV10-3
CAISDLAGELFF
TGTGCCATCAGTGATTTGGCCGGGGAGCTGTTTTTT
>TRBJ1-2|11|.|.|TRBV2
CASRSGSGYTF
TGTGCCAGCAGGTCGGGGAGTGGCTACACCTTC
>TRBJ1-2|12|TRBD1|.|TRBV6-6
CASTRDSYGYTF
TGTGCCAGCACCCGGGACAGTTATGGCTACACCTTC
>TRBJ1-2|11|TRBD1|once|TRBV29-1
CSAGTGGGYTF
TGCAGCGCAGGGACAGGGGGTGGCTACACCTTC
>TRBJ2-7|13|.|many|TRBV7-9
CASSEMQGYEQYF
TGTGCCAGCAGCGAGATGCAAGGCTACGAGCAGTACTTC
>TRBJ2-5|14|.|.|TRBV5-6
CASSFSGGLETQYF
TGTGCCAGCAGCTTCTCTGGGGGGCTAGAGACCCAGTACTTC
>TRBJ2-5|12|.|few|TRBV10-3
CAISADGETQYF
TGTGCCATCAGTGCGGACGGGGAGACCCAGTACTTC
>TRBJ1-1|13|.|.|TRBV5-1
CASSGRVNTEAFF
TGCGCCAGCAGCGGGCGGGTGAACACTGAAGCTTTCTTT
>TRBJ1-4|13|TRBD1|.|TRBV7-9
CASSSIDRAKLFF
TGTGCCAGCAGCTCCATCGACAGGGCAAAACTGTTTTTT
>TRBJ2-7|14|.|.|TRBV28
CASSLPVGVYEQYF
TGTGCCAGCAGTTTACCAGTCGGGGTTTACGAGCAGTACTTC
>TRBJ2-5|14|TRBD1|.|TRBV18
CASSRDRVLETQYF
TGTGCCAGCTCACGTGACAGGGTCTTGGAGACCCAGTACTTC
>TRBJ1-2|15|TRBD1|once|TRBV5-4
CASSLARDRPYGYTF
TGTGCCAGCAGCTTGGCTCGGGACAGGCCCTATGGCTACACCTTC
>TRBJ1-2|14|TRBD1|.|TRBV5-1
CASSTGQGPEGYTF
TGCGCCAGCAGCACCGGACAGGGTCCGGAAGGCTACACCTTC
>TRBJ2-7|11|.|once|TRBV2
CASRSSGEQYF
TGTGCCAGCAGGTCATCGGGGGAGCAGTACTTC
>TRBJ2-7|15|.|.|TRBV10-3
CAISESGNFRYEQYF
TGTGCCATCAGTGAGTCGGGAAACTTCAGGTACGAGCAGTACTTC
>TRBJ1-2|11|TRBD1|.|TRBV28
CASSGHGTGAF
TGTGCCAGCAGTGGGCACGGGACAGGAGCCTTC
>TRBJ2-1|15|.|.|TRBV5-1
CASSLASSAYNEQFF
TGCGCCAGCAGCTTGGCTTCTAGCGCATACAATGAGCAGTTCTTC
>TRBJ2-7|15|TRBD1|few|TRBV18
CASSQAGTVIYEQYF
TGTGCCAGCTCTCAAGCCGGGACAGTTATCTACGAGCAGTACTTC
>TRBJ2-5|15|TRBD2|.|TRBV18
CASSPLTSVGETQYF
TGTGCCAGCTCACCACTGACTAGCGTCGGAGAGACCCAGTACTTC
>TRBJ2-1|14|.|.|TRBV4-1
CASSQAGVLNEQFF
TGCGCCAGCAGCCAGGCAGGGGTTCTCAATGAGCAGTTCTTC
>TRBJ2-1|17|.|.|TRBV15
CATSREVAASSYNEQFF
TGTGCCACCAGCAGAGAGGTGGCCGCGAGCTCCTACAATGAGCAGTTCTTC
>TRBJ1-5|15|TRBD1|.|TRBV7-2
CASSAEGATNQPQHF
TGTGCCAGCAGCGCCGAGGGGGCCACAAATCAGCCCCAGCATTTT
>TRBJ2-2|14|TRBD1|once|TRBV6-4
CASSDQGAAGELFF
TGTGCCAGCAGTGATCAGGGGGCGGCCGGGGAGCTGTTTTTT
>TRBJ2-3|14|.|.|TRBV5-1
CASSHIEVPDTQYF
TGCGCCAGCAGCCACATCGAAGTTCCAGATACGCAGTATTTT
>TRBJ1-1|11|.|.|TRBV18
CASSQGTEAFF
TGTGCCAGCTCACAGGGGACTGAAGCTTTCTTT
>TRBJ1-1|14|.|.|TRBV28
CASSVQLRNTEAFF
TGTGCCAGCAGTGTACAGCTTAGGAACACTGAAGCTTTCTTT
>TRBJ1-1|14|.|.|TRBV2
CASSDGKGGTEAFF
TGTGCCAGCAGTGATGGTAAAGGGGGGACTGAAGCTTTCTTT
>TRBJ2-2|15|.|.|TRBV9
CASRSGDGGGGELFF
TGTGCCAGCAGGTCGGGGGATGGTGGTGGCGGGGAGCTGTTTTTT
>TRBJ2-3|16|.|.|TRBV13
CASSLRTSRITDTQYF
TGTGCCAGCAGCCTCCGGACTTCGCGGATTACAGATACGCAGTATTTT
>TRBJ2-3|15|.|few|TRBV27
CASSLSRRNTDTQYF
TGTGCCAGCAGCCTCTCTCGGCGAAACACAGATACGCAGTATTTT
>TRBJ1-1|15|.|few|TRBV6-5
CASSYSLTGNTEAFF
TGTGCCAGCAGTTACTCGTTGACAGGGAACACTGAAGCTTTCTTT
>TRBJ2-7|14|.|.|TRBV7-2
CASSHSGATYEQYF
TGTGCCAGCAGCCATTCAGGGGCCACCTACGAGCAGTACTTC
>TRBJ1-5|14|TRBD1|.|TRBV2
CASSEKGGTQPQHF
TGTGCCAGCAGTGAAAAAGGGGGCACTCAGCCCCAGCATTTT
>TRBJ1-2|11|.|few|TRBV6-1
CASSQGYGYTF
TGTGCCAGCTCTCAGGGCTATGGCTACACCTTC